One TCR beta chain is described in this entry. Original analysis: Reference gene primer amplification yielded estimated nucleated cell counts. Data came from immunoSEQ multiplex PCR; TCRdb stores just in-frame clones and leaves some out. For V, J and clone size, that table is used; D and trimming come from the DNA. Of around 110,000 clones in the sample, about 89% were seen once. This entry comes from a study of blood T cell repertoires in COVID-19. About the research overall: COVID-19 samples collected from the United States, Italy and Spain covered acute and convalescent phases. From T cells, B-cell-depleted T cells, or PBMCs came the material, which was cDNA or gDNA.

Germline assignment: CDR1 SGDLS and CDR2 YYNGEE. The CDR3 totals 17 residues. V dropped 0 bases and J dropped 1; count of bases not matched to a gene: 1. This chain joins TRBV9 and TRBJ2-3, with TRBD2 identical over 14 bases. The TCR comes from a middle-aged man with acute or convalescent COVID-19. Sequencing was done on a sample of peripheral blood. CDR3 nucleotides: TGTGCCAGCAGCGTAGGGGGACTAGCGGGGGGCACAGATACGCAGTATTTT. Translating gives CASSVGGLAGGTDTQYF.